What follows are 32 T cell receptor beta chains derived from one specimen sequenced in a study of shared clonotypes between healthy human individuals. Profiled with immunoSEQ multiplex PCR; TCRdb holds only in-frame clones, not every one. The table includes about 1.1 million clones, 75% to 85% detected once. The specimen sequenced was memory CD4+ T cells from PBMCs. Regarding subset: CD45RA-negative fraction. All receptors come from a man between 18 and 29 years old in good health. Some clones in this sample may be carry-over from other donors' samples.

The CDR3 nucleotides read TGTGCCAGCAGTGAAGGGGACGCATATAGCAATCAGCCCCAGCATTTT. This translates into CASSEGDAYSNQPQHF. This chain links TRBV6-1 with TRBJ1-5; possibly TRBD1 for D (5 bases). The CDR3 has 16 residues. Germline V CDR1 and CDR2: MNHNS, SASEGT. V shed 1 base and J shed 0 bases, with 10 bases lying between them.

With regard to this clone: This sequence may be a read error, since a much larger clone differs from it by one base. The CDR3 here is CASSGRDNQPPHF. The CDR3 DNA is TGTGCCAGCAGTGGGAGGGACAATCAGCCCCCGCATTTT. This chain joins TRBV25-1 and TRBJ1-5; tentatively, D is TRBD1 (6 bases). The CDR3 spans 13 residues. The germline CDR1 and CDR2 sequences are MGHDK and SYGVNS.

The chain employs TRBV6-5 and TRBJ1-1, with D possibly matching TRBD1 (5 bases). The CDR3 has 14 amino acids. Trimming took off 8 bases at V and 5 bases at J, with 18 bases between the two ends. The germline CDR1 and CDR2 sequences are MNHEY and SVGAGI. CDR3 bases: TGTGCCAGCGGAACGTTCGGGGGACGTACTGAAGCTTTCTTT. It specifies CASGTFGGRTEAFF.

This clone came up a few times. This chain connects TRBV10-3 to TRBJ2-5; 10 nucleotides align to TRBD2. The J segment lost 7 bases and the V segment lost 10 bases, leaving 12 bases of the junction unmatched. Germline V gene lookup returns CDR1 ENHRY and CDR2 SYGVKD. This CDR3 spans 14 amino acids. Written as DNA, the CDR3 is TGTGCCAGTAGCGGGGGGCCCCAGGGTCGGACCCAGTACTTC. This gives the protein CASSGGPQGRTQYF.

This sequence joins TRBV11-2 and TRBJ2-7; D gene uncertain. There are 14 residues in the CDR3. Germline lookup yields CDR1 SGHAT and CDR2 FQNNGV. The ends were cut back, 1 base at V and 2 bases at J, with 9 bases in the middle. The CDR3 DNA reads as TGTGCCAGCAGCTTAGGGGTGTTCCCCTACGAGCAGTACTTC. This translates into CASSLGVFPYEQYF. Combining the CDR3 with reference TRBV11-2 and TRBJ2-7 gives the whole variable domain EAGVAQSPRYKIIEKRQSVAFWCNPISGHATLYWYQQILGQGPKLLIQFQNNGVVDDSQLPKDRFSAERLKGVDSTLKIQPAKLEDSAVYLCASSLGVFPYEQYFGPGTRLTVT.

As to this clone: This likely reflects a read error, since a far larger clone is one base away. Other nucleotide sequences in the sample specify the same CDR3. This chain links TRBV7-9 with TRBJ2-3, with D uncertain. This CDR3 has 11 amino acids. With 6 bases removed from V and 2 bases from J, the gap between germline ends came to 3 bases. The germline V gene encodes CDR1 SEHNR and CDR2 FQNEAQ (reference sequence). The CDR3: CASSYTDTQYF. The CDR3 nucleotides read TGTGCCAGCAGTTACACAGATACGCAGTATTTT.

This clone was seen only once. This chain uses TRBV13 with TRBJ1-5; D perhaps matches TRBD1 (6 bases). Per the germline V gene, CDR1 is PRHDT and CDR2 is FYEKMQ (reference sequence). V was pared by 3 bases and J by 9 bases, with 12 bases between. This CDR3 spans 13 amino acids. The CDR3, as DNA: TGTGCCAGCAGCTTTAGGGGGGTTGGGCCCCAGCATTTT. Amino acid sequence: CASSFRGVGPQHF. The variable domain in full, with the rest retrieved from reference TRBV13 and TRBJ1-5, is AAGVIQSPRHLIKEKRETATLKCYPIPRHDTVYWYQQGPGQDPQFLISFYEKMQSDKGSIPDRFSAQQFSDYHSELNMSSLELGDSALYFCASSFRGVGPQHFGDGTRLSIL.

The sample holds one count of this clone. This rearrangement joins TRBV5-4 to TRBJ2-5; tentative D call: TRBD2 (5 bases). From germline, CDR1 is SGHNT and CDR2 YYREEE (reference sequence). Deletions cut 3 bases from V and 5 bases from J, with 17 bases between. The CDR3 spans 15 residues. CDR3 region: CASSSRPGSRETQYF. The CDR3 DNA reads TGTGCCAGCAGCTCAAGACCGGGATCACGGGAGACCCAGTACTTC.

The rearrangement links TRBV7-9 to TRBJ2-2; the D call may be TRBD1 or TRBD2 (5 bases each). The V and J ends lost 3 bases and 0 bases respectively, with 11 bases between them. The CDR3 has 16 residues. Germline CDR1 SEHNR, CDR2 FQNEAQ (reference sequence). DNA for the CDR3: TGTGCCAGCAGCTTGACCGGGACCTCGAACACCGGGGAGCTGTTTTTT. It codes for CASSLTGTSNTGELFF.

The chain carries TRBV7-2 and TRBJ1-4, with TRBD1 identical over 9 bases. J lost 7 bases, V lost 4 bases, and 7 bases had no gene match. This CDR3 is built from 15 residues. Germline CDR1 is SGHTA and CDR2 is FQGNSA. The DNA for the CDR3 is TGTGCCAGCAGCTCACAGGGGGCGGCTGGTGAAAAACTGTTTTTT. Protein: CASSSQGAAGEKLFF.

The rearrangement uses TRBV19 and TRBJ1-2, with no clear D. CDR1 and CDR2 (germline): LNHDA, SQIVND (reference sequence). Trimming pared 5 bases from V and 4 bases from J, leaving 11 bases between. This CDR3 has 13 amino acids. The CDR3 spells CASSQDEGYGYTF. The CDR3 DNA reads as TGTGCCAGTAGTCAGGACGAAGGCTATGGCTACACCTTC.

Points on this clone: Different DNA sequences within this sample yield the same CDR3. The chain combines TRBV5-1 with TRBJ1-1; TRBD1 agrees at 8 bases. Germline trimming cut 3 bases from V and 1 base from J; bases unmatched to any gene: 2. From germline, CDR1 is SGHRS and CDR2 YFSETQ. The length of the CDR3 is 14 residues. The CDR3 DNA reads TGCGCCAGCAGCTCCGGGACAGGGAACACTGAAGCTTTCTTT. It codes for CASSSGTGNTEAFF. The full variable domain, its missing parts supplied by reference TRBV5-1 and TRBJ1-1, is KAGVTQTPRYLIKTRGQQVTLSCSPISGHRSVSWYQQTPGQGLQFLFEYFSETQRNKGNFPGRFSGRQFSNSRSEMNVSTLELGDSALYLCASSSGTGNTEAFFGQGTRLTVV.

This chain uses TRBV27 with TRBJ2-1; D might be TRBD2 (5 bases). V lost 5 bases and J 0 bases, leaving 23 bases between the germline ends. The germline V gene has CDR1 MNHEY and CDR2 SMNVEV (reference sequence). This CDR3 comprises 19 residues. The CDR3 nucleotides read TGTGCCAGCAGTCCCTCTCCCCTGAGCGGACGAAGCTCCTACAATGAGCAGTTCTTC. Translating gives CASSPSPLSGRSSYNEQFF.

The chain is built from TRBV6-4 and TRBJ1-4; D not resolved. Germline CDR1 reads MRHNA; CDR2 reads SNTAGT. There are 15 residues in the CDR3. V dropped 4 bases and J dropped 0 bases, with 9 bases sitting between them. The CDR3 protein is CASSAFSTTNEKLFF. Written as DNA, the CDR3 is TGTGCCAGCAGTGCCTTCAGCACAACTAATGAAAAACTGTTTTTT.

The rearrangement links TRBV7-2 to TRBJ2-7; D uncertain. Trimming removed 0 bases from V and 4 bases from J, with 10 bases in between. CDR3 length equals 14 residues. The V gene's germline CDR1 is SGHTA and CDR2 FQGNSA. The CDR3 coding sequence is TGTGCCAGCAGCTTAGCGCGGTCGCTTTACGAGCAGTACTTC. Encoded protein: CASSLARSLYEQYF.

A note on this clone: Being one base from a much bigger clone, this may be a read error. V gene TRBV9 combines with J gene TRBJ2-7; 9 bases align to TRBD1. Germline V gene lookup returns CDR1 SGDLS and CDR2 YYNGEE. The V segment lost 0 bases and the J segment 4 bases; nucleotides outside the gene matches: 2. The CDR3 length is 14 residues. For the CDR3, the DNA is TGTGCCAGCAGCGTAGCGGACAGGGGATACGAGCAGTACTTC. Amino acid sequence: CASSVADRGYEQYF.

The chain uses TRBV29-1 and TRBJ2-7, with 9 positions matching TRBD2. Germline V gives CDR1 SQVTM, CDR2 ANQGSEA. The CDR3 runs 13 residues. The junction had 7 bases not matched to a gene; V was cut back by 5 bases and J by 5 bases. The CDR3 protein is CSVSGGKRNEQYF. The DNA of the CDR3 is TGCAGCGTTAGCGGGGGGAAAAGGAACGAGCAGTACTTC.

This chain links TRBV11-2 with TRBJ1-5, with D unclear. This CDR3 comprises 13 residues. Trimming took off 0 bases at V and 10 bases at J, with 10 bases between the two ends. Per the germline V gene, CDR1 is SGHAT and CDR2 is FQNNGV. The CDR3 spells CASSLDAERPQHF. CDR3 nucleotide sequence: TGTGCCAGCAGCTTAGACGCAGAGAGACCCCAGCATTTT.

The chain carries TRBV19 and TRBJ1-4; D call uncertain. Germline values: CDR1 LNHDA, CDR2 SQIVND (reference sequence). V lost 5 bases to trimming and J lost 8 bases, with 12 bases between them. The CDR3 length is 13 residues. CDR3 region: CASSREGGEKLFF. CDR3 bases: TGTGCCAGTAGTCGGGAGGGTGGCGAAAAACTGTTTTTT.

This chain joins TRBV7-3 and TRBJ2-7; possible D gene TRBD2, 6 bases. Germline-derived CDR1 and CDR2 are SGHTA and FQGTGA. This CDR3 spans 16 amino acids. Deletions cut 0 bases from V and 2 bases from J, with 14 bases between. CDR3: CASSLTRAAGPYEQYF. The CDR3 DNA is TGTGCCAGCAGCTTAACCCGGGCTGCGGGGCCCTACGAGCAGTACTTC.

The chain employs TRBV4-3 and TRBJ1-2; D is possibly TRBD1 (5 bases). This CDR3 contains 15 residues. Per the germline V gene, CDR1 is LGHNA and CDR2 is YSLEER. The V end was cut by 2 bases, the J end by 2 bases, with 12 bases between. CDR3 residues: CASSQNPGRNYGYTF. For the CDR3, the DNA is TGCGCCAGCAGCCAAAATCCGGGGCGCAACTATGGCTACACCTTC.

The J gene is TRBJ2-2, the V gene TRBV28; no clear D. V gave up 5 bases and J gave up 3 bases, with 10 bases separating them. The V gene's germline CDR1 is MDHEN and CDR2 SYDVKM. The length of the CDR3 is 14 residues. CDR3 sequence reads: CASSTPGDTGELFF. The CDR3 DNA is TGTGCCAGCAGTACCCCCGGAGACACCGGGGAGCTGTTTTTT.

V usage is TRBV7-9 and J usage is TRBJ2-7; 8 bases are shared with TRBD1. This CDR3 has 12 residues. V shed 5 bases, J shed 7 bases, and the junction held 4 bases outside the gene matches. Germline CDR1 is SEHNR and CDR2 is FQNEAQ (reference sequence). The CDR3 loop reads CASSPGQVEQYF. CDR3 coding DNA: TGTGCCAGCAGCCCGGGACAGGTGGAGCAGTACTTC. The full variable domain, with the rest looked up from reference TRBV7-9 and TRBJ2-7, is DTGVSQNPRHKITKRGQNVTFRCDPISEHNRLYWYRQTLGQGPEFLTYFQNEAQLEKSRLLSDRFSAERPKGSFSTLEIQRTEQGDSAMYLCASSPGQVEQYFGPGTRLTVT.

CDR3 nucleotide sequence: TGTGCCAGCAGTGACCGTGGGGGACAGCCCCCCTATGGCTACACCTTC. It specifies CASSDRGGQPPYGYTF. The chain recombines TRBV25-1 with TRBJ1-2; 7 bases match TRBD1. In germline, CDR1 is MGHDK, CDR2 SYGVNS. This CDR3 spans 16 amino acids. Trimming removed 3 bases from V and 4 bases from J; junction bases left unmatched: 11.

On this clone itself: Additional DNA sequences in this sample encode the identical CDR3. The CDR3 nucleotides are TGTGCCATCAGTGAAACAGGGAACACTGAAGCTTTCTTT. This translates into CAISETGNTEAFF. The gene calls are TRBV10-3 and TRBJ1-1, with TRBD1 as a possible D gene (5 bases). The CDR3 consists of 13 residues. Germline CDR1 and CDR2: ENHRY and SYGVKD. The V end was cut by 3 bases, the J end by 1 base, with 6 bases between.

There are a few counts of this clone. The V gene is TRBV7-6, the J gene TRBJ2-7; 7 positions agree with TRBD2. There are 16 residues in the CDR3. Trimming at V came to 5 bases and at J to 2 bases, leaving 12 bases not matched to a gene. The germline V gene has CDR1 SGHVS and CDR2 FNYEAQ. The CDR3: CASSPQGSGGAYEQYF. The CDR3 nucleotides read TGTGCCAGCAGCCCTCAAGGAAGTGGGGGGGCCTACGAGCAGTACTTC.

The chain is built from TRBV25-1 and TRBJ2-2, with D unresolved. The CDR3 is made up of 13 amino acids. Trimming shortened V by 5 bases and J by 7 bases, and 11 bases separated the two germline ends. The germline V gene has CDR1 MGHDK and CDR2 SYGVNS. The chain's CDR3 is CASSRRENGELFF. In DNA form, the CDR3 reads TGTGCCAGCAGTCGTCGAGAAAACGGGGAGCTGTTTTTT.

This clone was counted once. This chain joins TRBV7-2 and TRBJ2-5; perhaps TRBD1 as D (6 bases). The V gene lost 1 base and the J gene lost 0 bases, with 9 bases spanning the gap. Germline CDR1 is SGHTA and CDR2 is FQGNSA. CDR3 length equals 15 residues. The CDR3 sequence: CASSLGWTDQETQYF. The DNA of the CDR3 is TGTGCCAGCAGCTTAGGTTGGACAGACCAAGAGACCCAGTACTTC.

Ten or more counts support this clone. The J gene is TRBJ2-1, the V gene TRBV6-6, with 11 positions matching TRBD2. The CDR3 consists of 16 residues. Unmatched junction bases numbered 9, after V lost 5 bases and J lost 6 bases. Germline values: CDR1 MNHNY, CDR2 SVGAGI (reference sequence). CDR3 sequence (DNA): TGTGCCAGCAGTACCACCTTAGCGGGAGGGCCCAATGAGCAGTTCTTC. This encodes CASSTTLAGGPNEQFF.

The CDR3 DNA follows: TGTGCCAGCAGCACACTAGCGGGGAATGAGCAGTTCTTC. Protein product: CASSTLAGNEQFF. This chain joins TRBV14 and TRBJ2-1; TRBD2 matches at 10 bases. CDR1 is SGHDN, CDR2 FVKESK, per germline. The V and J ends lost 5 bases and 7 bases, in that order; junction bases with no gene match: 2. The CDR3 has 13 amino acids.

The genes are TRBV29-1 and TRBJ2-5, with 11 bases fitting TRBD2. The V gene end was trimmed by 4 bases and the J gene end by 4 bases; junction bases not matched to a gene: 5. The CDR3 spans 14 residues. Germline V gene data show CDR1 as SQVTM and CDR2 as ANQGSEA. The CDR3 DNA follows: TGCAGCGTTGGAGTTAGCGGGAGGGGAGAGACCCAGTACTTC. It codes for CSVGVSGRGETQYF.

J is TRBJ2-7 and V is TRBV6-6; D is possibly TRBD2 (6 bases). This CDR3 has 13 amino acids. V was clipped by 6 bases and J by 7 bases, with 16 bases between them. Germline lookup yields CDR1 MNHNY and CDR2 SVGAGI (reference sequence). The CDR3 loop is CASSPPGVEEQYF. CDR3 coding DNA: TGTGCCAGCAGCCCGCCGGGGGTGGAGGAGCAGTACTTC.